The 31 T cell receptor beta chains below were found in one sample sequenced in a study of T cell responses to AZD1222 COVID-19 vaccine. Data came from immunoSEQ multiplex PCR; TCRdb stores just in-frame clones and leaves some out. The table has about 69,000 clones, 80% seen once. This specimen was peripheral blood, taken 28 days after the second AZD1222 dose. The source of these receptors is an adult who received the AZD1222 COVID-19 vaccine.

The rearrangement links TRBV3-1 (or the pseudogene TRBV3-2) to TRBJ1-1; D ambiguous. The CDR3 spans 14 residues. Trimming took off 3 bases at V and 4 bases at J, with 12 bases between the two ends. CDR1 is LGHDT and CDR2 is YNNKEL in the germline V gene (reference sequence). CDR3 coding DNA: TGTGCCAGCAGCCACTCCAGTTGGGGCACTGAAGCTTTCTTT. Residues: CASSHSSWGTEAFF.

The CDR3 DNA reads TGTGCCAGCAGCCGAGGGGAGGTAGCGGGGGGCTACACCTTC. Amino acids: CASSRGEVAGGYTF. The chain employs TRBV14 and TRBJ1-2, with D tentatively TRBD1 (5 bases). This CDR3 has 14 amino acids. Germline CDR1 is SGHDN and CDR2 is FVKESK. Trimming took off 4 bases at V and 8 bases at J, with 17 bases between the two ends.

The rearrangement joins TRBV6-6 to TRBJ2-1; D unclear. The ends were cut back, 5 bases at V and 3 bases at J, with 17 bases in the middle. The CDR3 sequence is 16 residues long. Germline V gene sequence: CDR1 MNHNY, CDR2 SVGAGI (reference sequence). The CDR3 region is CASSPSTSTFYNEQFF. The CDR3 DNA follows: TGTGCCAGCAGTCCCTCTACATCCACCTTCTACAATGAGCAGTTCTTC.

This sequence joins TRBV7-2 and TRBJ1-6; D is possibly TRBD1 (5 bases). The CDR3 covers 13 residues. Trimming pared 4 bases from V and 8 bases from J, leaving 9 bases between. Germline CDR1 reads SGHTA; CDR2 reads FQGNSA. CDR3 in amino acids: CASSWTRDSPLHF. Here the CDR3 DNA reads TGTGCCAGCAGCTGGACACGGGATTCACCCCTCCACTTT.

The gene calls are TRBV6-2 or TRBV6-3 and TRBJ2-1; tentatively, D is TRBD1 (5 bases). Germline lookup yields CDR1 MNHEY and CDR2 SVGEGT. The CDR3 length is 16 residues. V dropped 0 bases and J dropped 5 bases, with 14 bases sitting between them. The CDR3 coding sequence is TGTGCCAGCAGTTACTCTGGCAGCCTGGGGCACAATGAGCAGTTCTTC. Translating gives CASSYSGSLGHNEQFF.

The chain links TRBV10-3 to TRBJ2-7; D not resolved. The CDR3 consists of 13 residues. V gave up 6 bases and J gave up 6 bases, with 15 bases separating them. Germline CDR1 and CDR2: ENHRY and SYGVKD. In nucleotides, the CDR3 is TGTGCCATCAGGACCAAGCCTCTCGCCGAGCAGTACTTC. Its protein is CAIRTKPLAEQYF.

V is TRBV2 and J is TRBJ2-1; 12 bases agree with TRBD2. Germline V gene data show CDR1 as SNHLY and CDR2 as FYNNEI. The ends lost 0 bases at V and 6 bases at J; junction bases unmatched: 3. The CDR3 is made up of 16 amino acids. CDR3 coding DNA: TGTGCCAGCAGTGAAGCGGGACTAGCGGGTTTCAATGAGCAGTTCTTC. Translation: CASSEAGLAGFNEQFF.

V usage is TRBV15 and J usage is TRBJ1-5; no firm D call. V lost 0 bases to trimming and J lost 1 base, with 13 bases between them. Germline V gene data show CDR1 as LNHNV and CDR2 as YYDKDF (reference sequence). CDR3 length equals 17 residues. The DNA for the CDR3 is TGTGCCACCAGCAGAGATACCCGGACCCGGAGCAATCAGCCCCAGCATTTT. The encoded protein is CATSRDTRTRSNQPQHF. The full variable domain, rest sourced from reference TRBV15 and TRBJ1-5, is DAMVIQNPRYQVTQFGKPVTLSCSQTLNHNVMYWYQQKSSQAPKLLFHYYDKDFNNEADTPDNFQSRRPNTSFCFLDIRSPGLGDTAMYLCATSRDTRTRSNQPQHFGDGTRLSIL.

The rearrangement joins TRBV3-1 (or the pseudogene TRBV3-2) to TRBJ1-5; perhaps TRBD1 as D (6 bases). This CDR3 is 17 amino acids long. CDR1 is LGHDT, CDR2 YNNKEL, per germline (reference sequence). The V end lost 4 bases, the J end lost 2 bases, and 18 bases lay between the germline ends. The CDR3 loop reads CASSPRGKGGRNQPQHF. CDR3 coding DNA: TGTGCCAGCAGCCCCCGAGGTAAGGGGGGCCGCAATCAGCCCCAGCATTTT.

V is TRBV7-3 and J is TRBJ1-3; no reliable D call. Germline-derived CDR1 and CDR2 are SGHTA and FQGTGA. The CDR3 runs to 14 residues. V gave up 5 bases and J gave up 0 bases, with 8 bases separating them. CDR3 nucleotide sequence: TGTGCCAGCAGCGCAGATGGCTCTGGAAACACCATATATTTT. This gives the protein CASSADGSGNTIYF.

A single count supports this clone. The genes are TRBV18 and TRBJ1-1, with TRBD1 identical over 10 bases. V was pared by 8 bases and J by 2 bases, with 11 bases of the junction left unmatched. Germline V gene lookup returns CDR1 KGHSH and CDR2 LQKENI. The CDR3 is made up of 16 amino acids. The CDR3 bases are TGTGCCAGCCGGAGACCGGGACAGGGGATTAACACTGAAGCTTTCTTT. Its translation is CASRRPGQGINTEAFF. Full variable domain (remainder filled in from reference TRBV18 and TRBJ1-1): NAGVMQNPRHLVRRRGQEARLRCSPMKGHSHVYWYRQLPEEGLKFMVYLQKENIIDESGMPKERFSAEFPKEGPSILRIQQVVRGDSAAYFCASRRPGQGINTEAFFGQGTRLTVV.

CDR3 protein: CASSYPPGRSYEQYF. The DNA for the CDR3 is TGTGCCAGCAGTTACCCCCCAGGGCGCTCCTACGAGCAGTACTTC. This chain joins TRBV6-2 or TRBV6-3 and TRBJ2-7; TRBD1 is a possible D gene (5 bases). The CDR3 extends over 15 amino acids. V was pared by 2 bases and J by 0 bases, with 11 bases between. Germline CDR1 MNHEY, CDR2 SVGEGT.

The CDR3 nucleotides are TGTGCCAGCAGCTACAAAACCGGGAGCTACAATGAGCAGTTCTTC. Residues: CASSYKTGSYNEQFF. The rearrangement links TRBV13 to TRBJ2-1; D is perhaps TRBD2 (6 bases). This CDR3 region has 15 residues. Germline CDR1 is PRHDT and CDR2 is FYEKMQ (reference sequence). Trimming shortened V by 4 bases and J by 3 bases, and 13 bases separated the two germline ends.

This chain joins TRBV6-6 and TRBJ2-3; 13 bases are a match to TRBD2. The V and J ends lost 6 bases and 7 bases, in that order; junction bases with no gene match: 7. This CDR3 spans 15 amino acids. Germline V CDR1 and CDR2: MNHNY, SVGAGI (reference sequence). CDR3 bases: TGTGCCAGCAGGCCGGGACTAGCGGGGCTGAATACGCAGTATTTT. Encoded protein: CASRPGLAGLNTQYF.

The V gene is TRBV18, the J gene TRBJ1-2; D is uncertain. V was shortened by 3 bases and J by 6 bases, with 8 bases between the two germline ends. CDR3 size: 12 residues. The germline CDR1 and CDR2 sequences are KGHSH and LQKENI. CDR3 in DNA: TGTGCCAGCTCACCGTCCGGGGATGGCTACACCTTC. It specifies CASSPSGDGYTF.

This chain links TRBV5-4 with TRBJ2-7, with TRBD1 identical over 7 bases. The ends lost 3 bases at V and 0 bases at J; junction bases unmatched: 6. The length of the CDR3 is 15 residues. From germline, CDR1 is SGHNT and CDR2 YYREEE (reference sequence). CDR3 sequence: CASSSGTDGSYEQYF. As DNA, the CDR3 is TGTGCCAGCAGCTCAGGGACAGACGGCTCCTACGAGCAGTACTTC.

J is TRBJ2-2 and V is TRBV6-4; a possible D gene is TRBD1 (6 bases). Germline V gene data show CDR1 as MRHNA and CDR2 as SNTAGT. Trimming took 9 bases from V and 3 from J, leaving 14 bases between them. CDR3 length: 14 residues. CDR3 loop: CASKNNRDTGELFF. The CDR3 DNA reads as TGTGCCAGTAAAAATAACAGGGACACCGGGGAGCTGTTTTTT.

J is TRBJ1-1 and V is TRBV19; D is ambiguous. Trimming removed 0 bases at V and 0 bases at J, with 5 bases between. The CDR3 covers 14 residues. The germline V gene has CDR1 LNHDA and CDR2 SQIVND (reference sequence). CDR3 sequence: CASSIDMMNTEAFF. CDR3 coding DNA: TGTGCCAGTAGTATAGACATGATGAACACTGAAGCTTTCTTT.

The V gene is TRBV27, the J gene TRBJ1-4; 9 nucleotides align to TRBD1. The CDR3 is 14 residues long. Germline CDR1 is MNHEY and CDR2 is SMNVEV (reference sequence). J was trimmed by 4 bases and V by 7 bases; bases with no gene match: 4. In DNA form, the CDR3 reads TGTGCCAGCAAGGCGGGACAGGGTAATGAAAAACTGTTTTTT. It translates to CASKAGQGNEKLFF.

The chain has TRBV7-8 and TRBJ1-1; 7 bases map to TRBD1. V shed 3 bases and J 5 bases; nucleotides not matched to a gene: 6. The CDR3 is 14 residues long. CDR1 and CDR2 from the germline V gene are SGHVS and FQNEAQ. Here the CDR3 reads CASSFGTASTEAFF. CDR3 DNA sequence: TGTGCCAGCAGCTTCGGGACAGCGTCTACTGAAGCTTTCTTT.

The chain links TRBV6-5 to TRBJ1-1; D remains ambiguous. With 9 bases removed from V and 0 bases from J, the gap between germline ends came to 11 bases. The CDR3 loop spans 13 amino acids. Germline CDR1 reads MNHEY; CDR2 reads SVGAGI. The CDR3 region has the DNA TGTGCCAGTGCTTTACGCTTGAACACTGAAGCTTTCTTT. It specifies CASALRLNTEAFF.

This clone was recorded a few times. The CDR3 region has the DNA TGTGCCAGCAGCCAAGGCGGGACTAGCGGGGGGGGAGAGGAAGGGACCCAGTACTTC. Translated: CASSQGGTSGGGEEGTQYF. The chain recombines TRBV4-2 with TRBJ2-5, with 16 bases identical to TRBD2. V lost 1 base to trimming and J lost 7 bases; unmatched junction nucleotides: 12. CDR3 size: 19 residues. The germline V gene has CDR1 LGHNA and CDR2 YNFKEQ.

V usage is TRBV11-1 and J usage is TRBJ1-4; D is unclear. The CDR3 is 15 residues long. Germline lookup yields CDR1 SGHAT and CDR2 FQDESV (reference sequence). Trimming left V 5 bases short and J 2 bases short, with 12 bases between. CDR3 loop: CASSQTAGTNEKLFF. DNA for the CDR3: TGTGCCAGCAGCCAGACGGCCGGGACTAATGAAAAACTGTTTTTT.

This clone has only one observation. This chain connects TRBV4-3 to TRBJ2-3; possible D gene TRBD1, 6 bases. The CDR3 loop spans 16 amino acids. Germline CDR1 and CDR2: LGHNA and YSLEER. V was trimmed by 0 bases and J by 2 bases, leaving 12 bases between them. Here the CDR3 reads CASSQETGTITDTQYF. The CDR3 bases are TGCGCCAGCAGCCAAGAGACGGGGACAATCACAGATACGCAGTATTTT.

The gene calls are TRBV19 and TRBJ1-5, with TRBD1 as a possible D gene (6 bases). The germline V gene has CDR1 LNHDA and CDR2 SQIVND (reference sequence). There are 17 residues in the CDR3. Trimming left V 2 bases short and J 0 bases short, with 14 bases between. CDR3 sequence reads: CASSIRTGRNSNQPQHF. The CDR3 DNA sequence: TGTGCCAGTAGTATAAGAACAGGGAGGAATAGCAATCAGCCCCAGCATTTT.

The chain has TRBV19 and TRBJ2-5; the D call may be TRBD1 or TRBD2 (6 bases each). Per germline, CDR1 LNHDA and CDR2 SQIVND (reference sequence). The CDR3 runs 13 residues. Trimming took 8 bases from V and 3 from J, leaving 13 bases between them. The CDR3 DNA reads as TGTGCCAGTGGCGGGACAAAAAAAGAGACCCAGTACTTC. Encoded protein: CASGGTKKETQYF.

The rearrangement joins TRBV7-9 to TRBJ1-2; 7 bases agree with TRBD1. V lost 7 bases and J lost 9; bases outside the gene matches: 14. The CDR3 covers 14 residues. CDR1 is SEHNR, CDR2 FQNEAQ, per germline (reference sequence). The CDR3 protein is CASTQNRGYGSYTF. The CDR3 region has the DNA TGTGCCAGCACCCAAAACAGGGGCTACGGTAGCTACACCTTC.

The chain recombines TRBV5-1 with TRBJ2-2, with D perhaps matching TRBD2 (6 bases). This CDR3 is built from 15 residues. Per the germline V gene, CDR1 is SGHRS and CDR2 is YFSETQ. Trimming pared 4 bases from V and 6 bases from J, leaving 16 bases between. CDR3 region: CASSPGDRYPGELFF. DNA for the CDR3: TGCGCCAGCAGCCCGGGGGACCGCTATCCCGGGGAGCTGTTTTTT.

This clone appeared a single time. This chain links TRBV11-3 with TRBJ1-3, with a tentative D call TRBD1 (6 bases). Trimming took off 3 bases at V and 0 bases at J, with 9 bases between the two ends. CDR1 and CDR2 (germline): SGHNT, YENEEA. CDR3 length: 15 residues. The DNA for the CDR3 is TGTGCCAGCAGCTTGGGGGGCCACTCTGGAAACACCATATATTTT. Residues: CASSLGGHSGNTIYF.

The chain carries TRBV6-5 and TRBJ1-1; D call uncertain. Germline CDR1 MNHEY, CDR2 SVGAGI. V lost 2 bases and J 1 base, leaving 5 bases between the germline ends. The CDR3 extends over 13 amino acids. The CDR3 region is CASSYAGNTEAFF. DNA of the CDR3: TGTGCCAGCAGTTACGCAGGGAACACTGAAGCTTTCTTT.

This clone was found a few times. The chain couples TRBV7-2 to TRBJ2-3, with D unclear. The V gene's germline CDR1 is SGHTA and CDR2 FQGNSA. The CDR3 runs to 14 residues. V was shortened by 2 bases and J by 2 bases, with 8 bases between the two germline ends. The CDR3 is CASSLMWLTDTQYF. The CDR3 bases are TGTGCCAGCAGCTTAATGTGGCTCACAGATACGCAGTATTTT.